The present T cell receptor (beta chain) was sequenced within a study of T cells in tumors after PD-1 blockade. Study overall: On average, tumor samples gave more than 20,000 TCR templates and some 6,600 unique clonotypes. Study-level results: Expanded exhausted CD8+ clones after therapy were mostly novel clonotypes.

Assay used: immunoSEQ multiplex PCR; TCRdb lists only in-frame clones, some missing. The sample shows 8,500 or so clones, 62% of them seen only once. On this clone itself: The antigen remains unidentified.

Stated time point: second of two post-therapy site-matched biopsies two to three months apart. The CDR3 covers 13 residues. Trimming cost V 8 bases and J 3 bases; bases outside gene matches: 5. Germline CDR1 is LNHDA and CDR2 is SQIVND (reference sequence). V is TRBV19 and J is TRBJ2-7; TRBD1 agrees at 9 bases. The sequenced sample was tumor tissue, obtained after anti-PD-1 treatment. This sequence was found in a human donor with basal cell carcinoma. For the CDR3, the DNA is TGTGCCAGTGCACCGGGACAGGGCTACGAGCAGTACTTC. It yields the protein CASAPGQGYEQYF.